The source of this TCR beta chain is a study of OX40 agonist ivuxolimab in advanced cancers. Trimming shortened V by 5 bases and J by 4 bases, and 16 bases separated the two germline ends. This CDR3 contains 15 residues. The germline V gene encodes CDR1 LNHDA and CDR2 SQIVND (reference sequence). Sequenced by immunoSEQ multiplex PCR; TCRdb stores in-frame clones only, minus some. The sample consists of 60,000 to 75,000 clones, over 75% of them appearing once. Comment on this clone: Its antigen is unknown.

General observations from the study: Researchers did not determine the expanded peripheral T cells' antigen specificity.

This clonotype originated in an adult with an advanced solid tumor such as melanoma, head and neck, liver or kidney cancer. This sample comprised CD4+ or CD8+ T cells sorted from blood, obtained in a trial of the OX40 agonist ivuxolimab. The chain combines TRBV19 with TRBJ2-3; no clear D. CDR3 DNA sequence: TGTGCCAGTAGTGGAGAAGTAGCTCGGGCAGATACGCAGTATTTT. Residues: CASSGEVARADTQYF.